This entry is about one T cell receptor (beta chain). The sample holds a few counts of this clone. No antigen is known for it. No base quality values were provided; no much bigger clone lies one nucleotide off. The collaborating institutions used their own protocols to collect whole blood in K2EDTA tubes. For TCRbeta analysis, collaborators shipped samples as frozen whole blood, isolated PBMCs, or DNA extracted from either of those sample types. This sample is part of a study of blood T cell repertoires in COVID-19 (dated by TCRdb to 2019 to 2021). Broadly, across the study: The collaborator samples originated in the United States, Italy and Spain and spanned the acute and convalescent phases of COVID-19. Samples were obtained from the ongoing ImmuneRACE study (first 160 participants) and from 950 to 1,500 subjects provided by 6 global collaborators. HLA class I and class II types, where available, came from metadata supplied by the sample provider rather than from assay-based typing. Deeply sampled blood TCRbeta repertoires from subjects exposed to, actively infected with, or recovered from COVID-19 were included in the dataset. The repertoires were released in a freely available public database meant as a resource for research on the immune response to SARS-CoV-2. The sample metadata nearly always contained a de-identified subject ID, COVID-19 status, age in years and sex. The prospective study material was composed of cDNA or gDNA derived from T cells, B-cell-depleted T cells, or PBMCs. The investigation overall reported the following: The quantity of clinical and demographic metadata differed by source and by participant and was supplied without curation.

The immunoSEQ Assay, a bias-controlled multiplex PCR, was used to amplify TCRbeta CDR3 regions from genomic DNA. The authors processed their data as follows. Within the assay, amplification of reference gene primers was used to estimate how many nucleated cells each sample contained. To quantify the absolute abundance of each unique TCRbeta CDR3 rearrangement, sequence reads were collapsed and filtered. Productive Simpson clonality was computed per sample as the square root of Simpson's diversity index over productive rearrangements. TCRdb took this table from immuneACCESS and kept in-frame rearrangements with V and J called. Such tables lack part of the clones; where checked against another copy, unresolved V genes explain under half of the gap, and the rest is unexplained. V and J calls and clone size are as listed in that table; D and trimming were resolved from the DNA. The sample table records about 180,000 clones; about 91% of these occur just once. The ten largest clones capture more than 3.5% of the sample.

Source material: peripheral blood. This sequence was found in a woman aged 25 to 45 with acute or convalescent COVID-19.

Here is the DNA: TGTGCCAGCAGCCTGAGACTAGCGGGAGTCTATGGGAAAGATACGCAGTATTTT. This sequence encodes CASSLRLAGVYGKDTQYF. The chain couples TRBV4-2 to TRBJ2-3, and 12 junctional nucleotides match TRBD2. V lost 4 bases and J lost 5 bases, and the count of bases not matched to a germline gene is 13. CDR1 LGHNA and CDR2 YNFKEQ were looked up in the germline V gene. The CDR3 contains 18 residues, cysteine and phenylalanine counted. Just the 54-base CDR3 DNA is kept, in frame starting at base 1.